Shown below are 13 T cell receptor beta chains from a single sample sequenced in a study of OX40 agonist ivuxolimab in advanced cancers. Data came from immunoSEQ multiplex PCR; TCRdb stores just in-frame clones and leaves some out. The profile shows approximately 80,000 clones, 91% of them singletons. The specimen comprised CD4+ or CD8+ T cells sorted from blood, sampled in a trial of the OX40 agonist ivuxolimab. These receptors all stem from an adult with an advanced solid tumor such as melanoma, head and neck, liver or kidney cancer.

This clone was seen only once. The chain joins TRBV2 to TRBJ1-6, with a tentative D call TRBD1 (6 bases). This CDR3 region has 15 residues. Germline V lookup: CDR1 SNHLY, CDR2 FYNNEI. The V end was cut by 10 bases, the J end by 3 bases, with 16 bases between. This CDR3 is CATRAGDLYNSPLHF. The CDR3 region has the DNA TGTGCCACCAGGGCAGGGGACCTCTATAATTCACCCCTCCACTTT. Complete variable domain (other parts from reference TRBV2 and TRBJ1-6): EPEVTQTPSHQVTQMGQEVILRCVPISNHLYFYWYRQILGQKVEFLVSFYNNEISEKSEIFDDQFSVERPDGSNFTLKIRSTKLEDSAMYFCATRAGDLYNSPLHFGNGTRLTVT.

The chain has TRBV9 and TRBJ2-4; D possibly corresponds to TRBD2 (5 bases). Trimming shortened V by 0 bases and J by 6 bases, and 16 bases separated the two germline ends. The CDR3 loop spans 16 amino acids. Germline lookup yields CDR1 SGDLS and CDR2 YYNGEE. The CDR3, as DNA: TGTGCCAGCAGCGTAGATTCCGAGGGAAGAGCAAACATTCAGTACTTC. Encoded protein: CASSVDSEGRANIQYF.

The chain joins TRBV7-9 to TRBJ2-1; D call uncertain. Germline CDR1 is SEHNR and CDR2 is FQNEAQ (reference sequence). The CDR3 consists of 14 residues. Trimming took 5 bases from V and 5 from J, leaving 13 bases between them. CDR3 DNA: TGTGCCAGCAGCCCGGATCCGGTAGACAATGAGCAGTTCTTC. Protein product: CASSPDPVDNEQFF.

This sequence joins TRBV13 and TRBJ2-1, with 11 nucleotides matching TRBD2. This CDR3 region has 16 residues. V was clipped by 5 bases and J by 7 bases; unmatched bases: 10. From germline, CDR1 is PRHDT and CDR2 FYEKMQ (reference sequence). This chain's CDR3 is CASSLLPGTSGNEQFF. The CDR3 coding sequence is TGTGCCAGCAGCCTACTACCCGGGACTAGCGGAAATGAGCAGTTCTTC.

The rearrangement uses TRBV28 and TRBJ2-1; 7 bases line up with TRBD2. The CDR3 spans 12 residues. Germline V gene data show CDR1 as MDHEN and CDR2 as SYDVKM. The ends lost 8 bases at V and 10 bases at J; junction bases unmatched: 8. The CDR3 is CASRKNSGEQFF. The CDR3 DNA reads TGTGCCAGCCGAAAAAATAGCGGGGAGCAGTTCTTC.

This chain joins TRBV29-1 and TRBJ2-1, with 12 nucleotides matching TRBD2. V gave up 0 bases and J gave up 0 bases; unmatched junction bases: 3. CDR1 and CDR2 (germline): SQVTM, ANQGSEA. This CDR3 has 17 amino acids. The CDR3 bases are TGCAGCGTTGAAGATTGGACTAGCGGGACCTCCTACAATGAGCAGTTCTTC. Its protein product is CSVEDWTSGTSYNEQFF.

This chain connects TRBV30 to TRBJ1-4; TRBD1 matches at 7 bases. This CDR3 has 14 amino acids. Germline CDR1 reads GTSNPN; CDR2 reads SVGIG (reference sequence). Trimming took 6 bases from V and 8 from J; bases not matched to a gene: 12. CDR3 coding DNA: TGTGCCTGTTCTCGGGACAGAACCACCGAAAAACTGTTTTTT. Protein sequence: CACSRDRTTEKLFF.

CDR3 residues: CASSWGRTRELFF. The CDR3 coding sequence is TGTGCCAGCAGCTGGGGCCGGACGCGGGAGCTGTTTTTT. The V call is TRBV5-6, the J call TRBJ2-2; D may be TRBD1 (5 bases). Between the trimmed V and J ends, which lost 3 bases and 9 bases, there was a span of 12 bases. Germline V gene lookup returns CDR1 SGHDT and CDR2 YYEEEE. The CDR3 runs 13 residues.

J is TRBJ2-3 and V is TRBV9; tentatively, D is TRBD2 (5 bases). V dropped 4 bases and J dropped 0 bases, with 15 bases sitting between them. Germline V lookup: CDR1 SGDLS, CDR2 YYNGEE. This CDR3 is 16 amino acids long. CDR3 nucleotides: TGTGCCAGCAGCCCTCACTCCGGACTTAGCACAGATACGCAGTATTTT. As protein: CASSPHSGLSTDTQYF.

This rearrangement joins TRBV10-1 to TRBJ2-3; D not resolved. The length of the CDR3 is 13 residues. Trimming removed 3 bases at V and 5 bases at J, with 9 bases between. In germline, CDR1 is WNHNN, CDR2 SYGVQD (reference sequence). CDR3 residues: CASSDWVRDTQYF. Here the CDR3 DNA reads TGCGCCAGCAGTGACTGGGTCCGAGATACGCAGTATTTT.

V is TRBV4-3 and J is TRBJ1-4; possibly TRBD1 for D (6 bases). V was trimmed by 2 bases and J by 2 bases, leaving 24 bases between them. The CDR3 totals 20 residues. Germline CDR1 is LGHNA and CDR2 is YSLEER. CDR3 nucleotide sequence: TGCGCCAGCAGCCAATACGTTCAGGTTGGGGAACAGGGTACTAATGAAAAACTGTTTTTT. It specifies CASSQYVQVGEQGTNEKLFF.

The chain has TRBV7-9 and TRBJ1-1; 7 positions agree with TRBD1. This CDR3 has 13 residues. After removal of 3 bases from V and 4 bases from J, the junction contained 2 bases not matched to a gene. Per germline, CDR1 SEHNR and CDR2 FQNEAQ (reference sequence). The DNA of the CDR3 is TGTGCCAGCAGCTTCAGGGGGGGCACTGAAGCTTTCTTT. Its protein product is CASSFRGGTEAFF.

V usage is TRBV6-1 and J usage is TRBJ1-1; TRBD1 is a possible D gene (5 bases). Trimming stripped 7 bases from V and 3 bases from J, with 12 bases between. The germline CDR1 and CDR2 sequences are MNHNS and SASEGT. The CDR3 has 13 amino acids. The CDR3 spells CASTRRGDTEAFF. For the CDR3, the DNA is TGTGCCAGCACTAGGAGGGGTGACACTGAAGCTTTCTTT.